The 21 T cell receptor beta chains below all came from one sample that was sequenced in a study of cytomegalovirus exposure and HLA in healthy donors. Use of 60 Vbeta and 13 Jbeta primers characterized the PCR. Profiled with immunoSEQ multiplex PCR; TCRdb holds only in-frame clones, not every one. The data contain around 98,000 clones, roughly 70% of them seen just once; the ten biggest clones take up about 2.5%. Sequencing was carried out using PBMCs. These receptors originate from a man aged 50 to 59 in good health and CMV-seronegative.

A note on this clone: The junction does not match germline at one end; this may be a read error. The chain links TRBV27 to TRBJ2-7; TRBD2 might be the D (5 bases). The CDR3 extends over 13 amino acids. Germline values: CDR1 MNHEY, CDR2 SMNVEV (reference sequence). CDR3: CAVGKDSNYGQYF. CDR3 nucleotide sequence: TGTGCCGTCGGAAAGGACTCTAACTACGGGCAGTACTTC.

CDR3 protein: CASSRIGGLSYGYTF. The CDR3 nucleotides read TGTGCCAGCAGCCGTATAGGAGGGCTCAGCTATGGCTACACCTTC. V gene TRBV9 combines with J gene TRBJ1-2; D gene uncertain. The CDR3 loop spans 15 amino acids. Deletions cut 4 bases from V and 4 bases from J, with 17 bases between. Germline V gene data show CDR1 as SGDLS and CDR2 as YYNGEE. Variable domain in full (rest from reference TRBV9 and TRBJ1-2): DSGVTQTPKHLITATGQRVTLRCSPRSGDLSVYWYQQSLDQGLQFLIQYYNGEERAKGNILERFSAQQFPDLHSELNLSSLELGDSALYFCASSRIGGLSYGYTFGSGTRLTVV.

The J gene is TRBJ2-5, the V gene TRBV6-1, with TRBD2 matching 7 bases. There are 13 residues in the CDR3. CDR1 and CDR2 from the germline V gene are MNHNS and SASEGT. Trimming removed 10 bases from V and 2 bases from J; junction bases left unmatched: 7. Here the CDR3 DNA reads TGTGCCACCCAAGGACTAGTACAAGAGACCCAGTACTTC. Translation: CATQGLVQETQYF.

The rearrangement uses TRBV6-1 and TRBJ2-3, with 7 bases lining up with TRBD1. CDR3 length: 15 residues. The junction had 7 bases not matched to a gene; V was cut back by 5 bases and J by 2 bases. Germline lookup yields CDR1 MNHNS and CDR2 SASEGT. DNA of the CDR3: TGTGCCAGCAGTCAAAACAGGGGTTTCACAGATACGCAGTATTTT. As protein: CASSQNRGFTDTQYF.

This clone was seen only a few times. An end of the junction does not agree with germline; a read error may underlie this. This chain joins TRBV10-3 and TRBJ2-3; TRBD1 aligns across 7 bases. Germline values: CDR1 ENHRY, CDR2 SYGVKD. The length of the CDR3 is 12 residues. The CDR3 DNA is TGTGCCAGCAGTTCGACAGGGGATACGCAGTATTTT. Residues: CASSSTGDTQYF.

A few counts support this clone. V is TRBV11-3 and J is TRBJ2-7; D possibly corresponds to TRBD2 (5 bases). The V end lost 1 base, the J end lost 5 bases, and 15 bases lay between the germline ends. Germline assignment: CDR1 SGHNT and CDR2 YENEEA. This CDR3 has 15 residues. The CDR3 nucleotides are TGTGCCAGCAGCTTAGGCGGCGGGTTCGGGGACGAGCAGTACTTC. It is translated as CASSLGGGFGDEQYF.

This clone was observed a few times. The chain couples TRBV7-6 to TRBJ2-7, with 7 bases lining up with TRBD1. The CDR3 loop spans 18 amino acids. Germline V CDR1 and CDR2: SGHVS, FNYEAQ. V dropped 5 bases and J dropped 1; count of bases not matched to a gene: 17. For the CDR3, the DNA is TGTGCCAGCAGCCCCCCCCGAACAGGGGATTTGGATTCCTACGAGCAGTACTTC. This sequence encodes CASSPPRTGDLDSYEQYF.

This chain uses TRBV29-1 with TRBJ2-1; 7 nucleotides line up with TRBD1. J lost 14 bases, V lost 0 bases, and 7 bases had no gene match. The CDR3 has 12 residues. The germline CDR1 and CDR2 sequences are SQVTM and ANQGSEA. The CDR3 is CSVEDGRQGEFF. CDR3 in DNA: TGCAGCGTTGAAGATGGTAGGCAGGGGGAGTTCTTC.

This clone has just a few counts. The chain recombines TRBV9 with TRBJ1-1, with D maybe TRBD1 (6 bases). CDR1 and CDR2 from the germline V gene are SGDLS and YYNGEE. The ends were cut back, 2 bases at V and 8 bases at J, with 13 bases in the middle. This CDR3 contains 13 residues. The CDR3 DNA reads as TGTGCCAGCAGCGTTGGTTCAGGGGTGGAAGCTTTCTTT. The encoded protein is CASSVGSGVEAFF.

There are a few counts of this clone. The gene calls are TRBV9 and TRBJ2-3; D is possibly TRBD1 (6 bases). The CDR3 is 16 residues long. Germline assignment: CDR1 SGDLS and CDR2 YYNGEE. Trimming removed 0 bases at V and 0 bases at J, with 11 bases between. CDR3 sequence (DNA): TGTGCCAGCAGCGTAGGAGGGGGAGAGAGCACAGATACGCAGTATTTT. Its protein product is CASSVGGGESTDTQYF.

The chain carries TRBV4-1 and TRBJ1-4, with TRBD1 identical over 11 bases. The germline V gene has CDR1 MGHRA and CDR2 YSYEKL. The CDR3 totals 16 residues. With V trimmed by 4 bases and J by 3 bases, 4 bases remained unmatched. The CDR3 DNA is TGCGCCAGCAGCCTAGGGACAGGGGGGTCTAATGAAAAACTGTTTTTT. Residues: CASSLGTGGSNEKLFF.

The rearrangement joins TRBV4-2 to TRBJ1-1; D remains unclear. The CDR3 has 15 residues. CDR1 LGHNA and CDR2 YNFKEQ come from the germline V gene. V was pared by 0 bases and J by 0 bases, with 8 bases between. The DNA for the CDR3 is TGTGCCAGCAGCCAAGAGCCGTACATGAACACTGAAGCTTTCTTT. Its protein product is CASSQEPYMNTEAFF.

The chain has TRBV19 and TRBJ2-1; 11 nucleotides align to TRBD2. CDR3 length: 16 amino acids. CDR1 is LNHDA and CDR2 is SQIVND in the germline V gene (reference sequence). The J segment lost 5 bases and the V segment lost 5 bases, leaving 8 bases of the junction unmatched. CDR3 in amino acids: CASSFSGLAADNEQFF. As DNA, the CDR3 is TGTGCCAGTAGTTTCTCGGGACTAGCGGCGGACAATGAGCAGTTCTTC.

CDR3: CASSPGQGWSSDYTF. The CDR3 DNA sequence: TGTGCCAGCAGCCCAGGACAGGGGTGGTCTTCCGACTACACCTTC. V usage is TRBV7-6 and J usage is TRBJ1-2; 9 bases fit TRBD1. Looked up from germline, CDR1 is SGHVS and CDR2 is FNYEAQ. With V trimmed by 5 bases and J by 10 bases, 14 bases remained unmatched. The CDR3 is 15 amino acids.

This chain links TRBV6-6 with TRBJ2-1; 7 bases match TRBD2. The CDR3 length is 15 residues. J was trimmed by 4 bases and V by 3 bases; bases with no gene match: 6. Germline assignment: CDR1 MNHNY and CDR2 SVGAGI (reference sequence). The CDR3: CASSYHGGSYNEQFF. CDR3 nucleotide sequence: TGTGCCAGCAGTTATCACGGGGGGTCGTACAATGAGCAGTTCTTC.

This chain uses TRBV19 with TRBJ1-1; D perhaps matches TRBD1 (6 bases). CDR1 is LNHDA, CDR2 SQIVND, per germline (reference sequence). Trimming cost V 4 bases and J 1 base, with 10 bases left between them. CDR3 length: 14 residues. The CDR3, as DNA: TGTGCCAGTAGTAGAGACAGGTCGAACACTGAAGCTTTCTTT. Amino acids: CASSRDRSNTEAFF. Looking up the rest from reference TRBV19 and TRBJ1-1 gives the full variable domain: DGGITQSPKYLFRKEGQNVTLSCEQNLNHDAMYWYRQDPGQGLRLIYYSQIVNDFQKGDIAEGYSVSREKKESFPLTVTSAQKNPTAFYLCASSRDRSNTEAFFGQGTRLTVV.

The rearrangement links TRBV19 to TRBJ1-1; TRBD1 might be the D (6 bases). Germline V gene lookup returns CDR1 LNHDA and CDR2 SQIVND (reference sequence). V was trimmed by 9 bases and J by 1 base, leaving 21 bases between them. The CDR3 is 16 amino acids. CDR3 DNA sequence: TGTGCCAGCAACCACATCCTGAGGGGGGGGAACACTGAAGCTTTCTTT. Its protein is CASNHILRGGNTEAFF.

A few counts support this clone. The chain has TRBV7-8 and TRBJ2-5, with D possibly being TRBD2 (6 bases). Between the trimmed V and J ends, which lost 1 base and 4 bases, there was a span of 13 bases. Germline CDR1 and CDR2: SGHVS and FQNEAQ. The CDR3 runs to 15 residues. The CDR3 nucleotides are TGTGCCAGCAGCTTAGTTGGGCAGGGAGGAGAGACCCAGTACTTC. Translated, it gives CASSLVGQGGETQYF.

The chain recombines TRBV14 with TRBJ2-3; D possibly corresponds to TRBD1 (5 bases). V lost 5 bases, J lost 4 bases, and 10 bases lay in between. The germline V gene encodes CDR1 SGHDN and CDR2 FVKESK. The CDR3 consists of 13 residues. Here the CDR3 DNA reads TGTGCCAGCAGCTACTTAGGGGCAGATACGCAGTATTTT. Its protein product is CASSYLGADTQYF.

This clone was seen once. The gene calls are TRBV27 and TRBJ2-3; 7 nucleotides line up with TRBD2. Germline V gene lookup returns CDR1 MNHEY and CDR2 SMNVEV (reference sequence). This CDR3 region has 16 residues. V trimming: 2 bases; J trimming: 1 base; junction bases outside the gene matches: 6. The CDR3 protein is CASSLGSAGGTDTQYF. The CDR3 DNA sequence: TGTGCCAGCAGTTTAGGGAGTGCGGGGGGCACAGATACGCAGTATTTT.

This clone was counted a single time. The chain is built from TRBV5-1 and TRBJ2-7; 8 bases fit TRBD1. The length of the CDR3 is 15 residues. CDR1 and CDR2 from the germline V gene are SGHRS and YFSETQ. V shed 2 bases, J shed 4 bases, and the junction held 8 bases outside the gene matches. Here the CDR3 reads CASSFQGAVGYEQYF. Here the CDR3 DNA reads TGCGCCAGCAGCTTCCAGGGGGCAGTGGGGTACGAGCAGTACTTC.